A selection of T cell receptor beta chains follows, all from one sample in a study of blood T cell repertoires in COVID-19. The protocol was immunoSEQ multiplex PCR, while the TCRdb copy is restricted to in-frame clones and leaves out a portion. Seen here are about 430,000 clones, around nine tenths observed once, and the top ten hold 1.4% to 1.5%. The sample comprised PBMCs or T cells enriched from blood (not recorded which). The receptors shown here come from a young woman who had been exposed to COVID-19. Both conserved end residues are part of each CDR3. Fields, in order: V gene, D gene, clone size, J gene, CDR3 DNA, CDR3 protein. A D gene is named only where the DNA matches it firmly. Clone size, where shown, is once, few, many, or a class for clones that have expanded.

>TRBV19|.|.|TRBJ1-2
TGTGCCAGTAGACTTATACAGGGTTTTGGCGGCTACACCTTC
CASRLIQGFGGYTF
>TRBV28|.|.|TRBJ1-1
TGTGCCAGCAGTTTATGGGCAGATGAAGCTTTCTTT
CASSLWADEAFF
>TRBV18|.|.|TRBJ1-2
TGTGCCAGCTCACCACAGAGTCCTGACTATGGCTACACCTTC
CASSPQSPDYGYTF
>TRBV6-2/TRBV6-3|.|.|TRBJ2-1
TGTGCCAGCAGCCCCGCATATAGTGGCTACAATGAGCAGTTCTTC
CASSPAYSGYNEQFF
>TRBV28|.|.|TRBJ2-3
TGTGCCAGCAGTTTACCGACGACTGGCCTTAGCACAGATACGCAGTATTTT
CASSLPTTGLSTDTQYF
>TRBV5-1|TRBD1|.|TRBJ1-1
TGCGCCAGCAGCGGACGGACAGGAGCGAACACTGAAGCTTTCTTT
CASSGRTGANTEAFF
>TRBV5-1|.|.|TRBJ2-7
TGCGCCAGCAGCTTGGTTGGAGACGAGCAGTACTTC
CASSLVGDEQYF
>TRBV18|.|few|TRBJ1-4
TGTGCCAGCTCACCACCGGCAGGCCGAGAAAAACTGTTTTTT
CASSPPAGREKLFF
>TRBV18|.|once|TRBJ2-2
TGTGCCAGCTCAGATGGGGAGAGAATCACCGGGGAGCTGTTTTTT
CASSDGERITGELFF
>TRBV5-1|.|.|TRBJ2-1
TGCGCCAGCAGCTTGGATCGAGGGGGTTTTTCGTTCTTC
CASSLDRGGFSFF
>TRBV6-2/TRBV6-3|.|.|TRBJ2-7
TGTGCCAGCAGTTACGCGGCTGAGCAGTACTTC
CASSYAAEQYF